This is a list of T cell receptor beta chains from one sample in a study of T cells in Graves' hyperthyroidism and ophthalmopathy. TCRdb redid the calling of the multiplex PCR reads with MiXCR, one entry per CDR3 protein. The sample gives around 600,000 distinct CDR3 sequences, more than 15% of which show up once; around 3.5% is in the top ten. The source material was blood. Source of these receptors: a woman between 40 and 50 years old with Graves' ophthalmopathy. Both conserved end residues are trimmed from each CDR3. The D gene is left open where the match is weak.

V gene	J gene	D gene	CDR3 protein
TRBV14	TRBJ1-1	.	ASSLDLDTEAF
TRBV28	TRBJ1-5	TRBD1	ASRGQGESNQPQH
TRBV9	TRBJ2-3	.	ASSATTSSTDTQY
TRBV28	TRBJ2-1	.	ASSLDQVSYNEQF
TRBV28	TRBJ2-3	TRBD1	ASSLFRGPDTQY
TRBV6-1	TRBJ2-2	TRBD1	ASSGPGTGDTGELF
TRBV27	TRBJ1-2	TRBD1	ASSQRWDSLYGYT
TRBV20-1	TRBJ1-6	.	SARMGGTVNSPLH
TRBV20-1	TRBJ1-2	TRBD1	SAPRDRSAYGYT
TRBV28	TRBJ1-5	TRBD1	ASRDRDNQPQH
TRBV7-3	TRBJ2-2	TRBD2	ASSLMAGLNTGELF
TRBV7-2	TRBJ2-2	.	ASSLGLGAELF
TRBV5-6	TRBJ2-1	TRBD1	ASSFFRSGTGYEQF
TRBV7-8	TRBJ1-1	.	ASSLVSLLEAF
TRBV27	TRBJ1-5	.	ASSLIGVGGNQPQH
TRBV2	TRBJ2-3	TRBD2	ASRPGLGFGTDTRY
TRBV20-1	TRBJ2-1	.	SAVTLAASSYNEQF
TRBV20-1	TRBJ1-2	.	SARRGFGYT